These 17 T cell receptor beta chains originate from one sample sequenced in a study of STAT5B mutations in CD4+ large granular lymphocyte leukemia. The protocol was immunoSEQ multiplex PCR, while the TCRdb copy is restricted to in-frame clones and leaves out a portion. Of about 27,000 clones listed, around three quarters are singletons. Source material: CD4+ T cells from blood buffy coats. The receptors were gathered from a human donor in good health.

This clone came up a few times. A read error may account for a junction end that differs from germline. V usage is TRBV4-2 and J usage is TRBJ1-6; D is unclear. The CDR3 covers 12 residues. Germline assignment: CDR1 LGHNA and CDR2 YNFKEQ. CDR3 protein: CASSQDKSPLHF. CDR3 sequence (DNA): TGTGCCAGCAGCCAAGATAAATCACCCCTCCACTTT.

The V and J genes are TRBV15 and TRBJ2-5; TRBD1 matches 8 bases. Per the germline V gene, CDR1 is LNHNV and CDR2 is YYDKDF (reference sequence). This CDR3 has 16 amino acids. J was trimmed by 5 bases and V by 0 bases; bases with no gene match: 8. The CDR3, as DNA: TGTGCCACCAGCAGAGACGGGGACAGGCCGGGGGAGACCCAGTACTTC. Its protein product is CATSRDGDRPGETQYF.

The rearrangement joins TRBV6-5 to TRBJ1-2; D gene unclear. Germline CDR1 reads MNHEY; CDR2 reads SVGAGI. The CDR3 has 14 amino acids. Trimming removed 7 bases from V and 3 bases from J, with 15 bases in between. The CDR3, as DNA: TGTGCCAGCACCCGGGGTCGAGGAGACTATGGCTACACCTTC. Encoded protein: CASTRGRGDYGYTF.

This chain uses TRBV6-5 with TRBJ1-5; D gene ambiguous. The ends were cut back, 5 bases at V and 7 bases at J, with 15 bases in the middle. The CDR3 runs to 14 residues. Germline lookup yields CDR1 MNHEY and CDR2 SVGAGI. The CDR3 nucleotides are TGTGCCAGCAGTAAGGCCCTCTCGGGGCAGCCCCAGCATTTT. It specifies CASSKALSGQPQHF.

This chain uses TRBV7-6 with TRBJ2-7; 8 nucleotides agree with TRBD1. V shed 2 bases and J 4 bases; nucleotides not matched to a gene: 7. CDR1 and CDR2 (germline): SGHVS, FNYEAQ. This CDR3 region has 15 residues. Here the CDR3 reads CASSLLPGDRYEQYF. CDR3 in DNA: TGTGCCAGCAGCTTATTGCCCGGGGACAGGTACGAGCAGTACTTC. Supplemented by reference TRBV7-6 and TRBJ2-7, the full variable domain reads GAGVSQSPRYKVTKRGQDVALRCDPISGHVSLYWYRQALGQGPEFLTYFNYEAQQDKSGLPNDRFSAERPEGSISTLTIQRTEQRDSAMYRCASSLLPGDRYEQYFGPGTRLTVT.

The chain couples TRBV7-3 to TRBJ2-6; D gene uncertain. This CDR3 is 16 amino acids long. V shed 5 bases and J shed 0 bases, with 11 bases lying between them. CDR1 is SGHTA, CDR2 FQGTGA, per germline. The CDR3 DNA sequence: TGTGCCAGCAGCCATAGAATGTTCTCTGGGGCCAACGTCCTGACTTTC. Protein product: CASSHRMFSGANVLTF.

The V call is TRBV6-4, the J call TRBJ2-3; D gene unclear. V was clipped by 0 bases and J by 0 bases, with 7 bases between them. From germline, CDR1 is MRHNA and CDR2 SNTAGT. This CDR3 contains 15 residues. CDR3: CASSDSGRSTDTQYF. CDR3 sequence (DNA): TGTGCCAGCAGTGACTCCGGCCGTAGCACAGATACGCAGTATTTT.

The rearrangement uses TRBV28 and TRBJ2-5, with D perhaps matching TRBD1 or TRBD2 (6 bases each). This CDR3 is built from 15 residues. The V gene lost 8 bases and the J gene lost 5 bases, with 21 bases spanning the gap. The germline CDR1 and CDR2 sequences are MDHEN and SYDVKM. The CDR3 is CASSPPSGAGETQYF. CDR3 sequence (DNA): TGTGCCAGCTCCCCGCCTTCGGGGGCCGGGGAGACCCAGTACTTC.

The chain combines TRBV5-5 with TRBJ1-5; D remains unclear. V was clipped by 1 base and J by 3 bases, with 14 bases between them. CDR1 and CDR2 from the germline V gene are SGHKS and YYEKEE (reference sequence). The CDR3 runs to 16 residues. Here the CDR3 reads CASSLRSGRNNQPQHF. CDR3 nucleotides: TGTGCCAGCAGCTTGCGTTCTGGGAGGAACAATCAGCCCCAGCATTTT.

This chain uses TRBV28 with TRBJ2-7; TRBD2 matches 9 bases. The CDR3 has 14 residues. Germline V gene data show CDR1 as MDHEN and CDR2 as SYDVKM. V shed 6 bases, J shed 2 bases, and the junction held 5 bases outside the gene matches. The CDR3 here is CASRRLAETYEQYF. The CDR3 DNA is TGTGCCAGCAGAAGACTAGCGGAAACCTACGAGCAGTACTTC.

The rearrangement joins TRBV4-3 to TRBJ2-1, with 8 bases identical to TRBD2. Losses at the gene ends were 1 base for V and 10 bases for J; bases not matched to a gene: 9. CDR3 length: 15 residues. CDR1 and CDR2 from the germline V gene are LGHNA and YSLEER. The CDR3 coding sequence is TGCGCCAGCAGCCAAGTACCGGGGGGGCCAGGGGAGCAGTTCTTC. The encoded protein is CASSQVPGGPGEQFF.

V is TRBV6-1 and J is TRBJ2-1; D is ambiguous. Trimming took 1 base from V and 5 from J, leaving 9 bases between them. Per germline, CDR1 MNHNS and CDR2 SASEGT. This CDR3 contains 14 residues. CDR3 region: CASSEVWSNNEQFF. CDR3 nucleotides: TGTGCCAGCAGTGAAGTATGGAGTAACAATGAGCAGTTCTTC.

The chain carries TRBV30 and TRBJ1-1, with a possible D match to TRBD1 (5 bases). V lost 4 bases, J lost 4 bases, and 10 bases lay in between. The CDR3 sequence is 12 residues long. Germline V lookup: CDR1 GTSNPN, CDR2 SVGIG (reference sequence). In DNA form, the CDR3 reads TGTGCCTGGACCCAGGGTGGCACTGAAGCTTTCTTT. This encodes CAWTQGGTEAFF.

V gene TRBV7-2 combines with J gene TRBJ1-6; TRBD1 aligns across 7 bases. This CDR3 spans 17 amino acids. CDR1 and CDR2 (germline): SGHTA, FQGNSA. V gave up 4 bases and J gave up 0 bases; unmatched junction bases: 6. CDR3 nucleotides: TGTGCCAGCAGCTCGACAGGGCGAAGCTCCTATAATTCACCCCTCCACTTT. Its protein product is CASSSTGRSSYNSPLHF.

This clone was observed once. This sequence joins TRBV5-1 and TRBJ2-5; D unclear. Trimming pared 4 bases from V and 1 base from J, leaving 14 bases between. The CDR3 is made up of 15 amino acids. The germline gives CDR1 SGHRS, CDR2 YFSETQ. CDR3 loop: CASSPSTAVQETQYF. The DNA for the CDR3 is TGCGCCAGCAGCCCCTCGACGGCCGTCCAAGAGACCCAGTACTTC.

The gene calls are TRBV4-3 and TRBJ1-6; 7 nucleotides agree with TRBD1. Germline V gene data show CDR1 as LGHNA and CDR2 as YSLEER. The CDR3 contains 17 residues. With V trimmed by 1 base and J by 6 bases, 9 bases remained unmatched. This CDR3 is CASSQVRGPGGNSPLHF. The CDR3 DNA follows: TGCGCCAGCAGCCAAGTTCGAGGCCCAGGGGGTAATTCACCCCTCCACTTT.

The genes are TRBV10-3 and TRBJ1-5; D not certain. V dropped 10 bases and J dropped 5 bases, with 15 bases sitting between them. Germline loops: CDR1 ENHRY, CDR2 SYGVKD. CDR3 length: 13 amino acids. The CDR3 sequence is CASSSSPDQPQHF. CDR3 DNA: TGTGCCAGCAGCAGCTCCCCTGATCAGCCCCAGCATTTT.